Sequencing of this T cell receptor (beta chain) was carried out in a study of blood T cell repertoires in COVID-19. Study-level background: PBMCs, B-cell-depleted T cells, or T cells provided the cDNA or gDNA that made up the material.

This clone was seen many times. Clones were read by immunoSEQ multiplex PCR, and TCRdb kept only the in-frame ones, dropping some. Of 250,000 to 350,000 clones in the sample, about 87% are singletons; the top ten hold 6% to 8%. Germline CDR1 reads LGHNA; CDR2 reads YNFKEQ. Trimming took 0 bases from V and 0 from J, leaving 6 bases between them. The CDR3 contains 15 residues. The specimen sequenced was peripheral blood. The receptor's source is a woman aged 50 to 60 with COVID-19, enrolled during active disease. V and J are TRBV4-2 and TRBJ2-1; TRBD1 might be the D (6 bases). The CDR3 sequence is CASSQEDSSYNEQFF. The DNA for the CDR3 is TGTGCCAGCAGCCAAGAGGACAGCTCCTACAATGAGCAGTTCTTC.